Sequencing of this T cell receptor beta chain was carried out in a study of T cell responses to AZD1222 COVID-19 vaccine. The CDR3 length is 15 residues. Between the trimmed V and J ends, which lost 5 bases and 9 bases, there was a span of 19 bases. Looked up from germline, CDR1 is SGHAT and CDR2 is FQNNGV. Repertoires were generated with immunoSEQ multiplex PCR, while TCRdb's copy carries only in-frame clones and drops some. This table holds under 170,000 clones, 94% found once. V gene TRBV11-2 combines with J gene TRBJ2-2; weak D call: TRBD1 (6 bases). Specimen: peripheral blood, collected on day 0 of AZD1222 vaccination. The source of this sequence is an adult in good health. CDR3 DNA sequence: TGTGCCAGCAGCACGACGGCCGCAGGGGCCCGGGAGCTGTTTTTT. Amino acid sequence: CASSTTAAGARELFF.